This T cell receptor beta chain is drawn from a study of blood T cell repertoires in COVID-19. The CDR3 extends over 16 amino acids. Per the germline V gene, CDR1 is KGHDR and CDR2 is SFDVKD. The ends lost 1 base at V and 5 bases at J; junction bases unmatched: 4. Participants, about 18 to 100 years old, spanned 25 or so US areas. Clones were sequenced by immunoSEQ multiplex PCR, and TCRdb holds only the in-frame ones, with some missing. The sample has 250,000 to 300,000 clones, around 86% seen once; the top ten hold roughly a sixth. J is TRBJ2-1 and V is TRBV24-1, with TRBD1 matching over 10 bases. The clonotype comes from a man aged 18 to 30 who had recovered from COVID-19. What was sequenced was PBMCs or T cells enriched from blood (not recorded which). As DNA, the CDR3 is TGTGCCACCAGTGATTTTTCGGACAGGGGGAACAATGAGCAGTTCTTC. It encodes CATSDFSDRGNNEQFF.